This T cell receptor beta chain came from a study of cytomegalovirus exposure and HLA in healthy donors. Nominally healthy donors provided the samples, though records likely missed some immune exposures. Details on this clone: The antigen is unknown.

Study-wide points: The listing of roughly 160 TCR beta chains classed them as cytomegalovirus-associated. Because they were indistinguishable, some V segments, including TRBV6-2 and TRBV6-3, were excluded.

Amplification used 60 Vbeta primers and 13 Jbeta primers. Per the original data handling: As a later analysis found, there were 80 million or so unique TCR beta chains, of which roughly 11 million were shared. Sequencing was performed with immunoSEQ multiplex PCR; in TCRdb, only in-frame clones are kept and a portion is missing. Clonal size and the V and J genes are those of that table, whereas D and trimming came from the DNA. The profile shows about 170,000 clones, around 78% of them singletons. The V gene lost 7 bases and the J gene lost 0 bases, with 21 bases spanning the gap. The CDR3 has 17 residues. Germline CDR1 and CDR2: SQVTM and ANQGSEA.

This receptor was obtained from a female donor in good health and CMV-seronegative. The rearrangement uses TRBV29-1 and TRBJ1-4; D unresolved. The sequenced material came from PBMCs. The CDR3 nucleotides are TGCAGCGGGATTCGGGTCTCACACACAACAACTAATGAAAAACTGTTTTTT. It is translated as CSGIRVSHTTTNEKLFF.